These 26 T cell receptor beta chains came from one sample sequenced in a study of T cells in Graves' hyperthyroidism and ophthalmopathy. Template material for amplifying TCR beta CDR3 regions consisted of RNA transcripts. Carried out on the TCR CDR3, a first-round RT-PCR used the HTBI primer set. TCRdb analysed the multiplex PCR reads with MiXCR anew, one entry per CDR3 protein. Among 250,000 to 400,000 distinct CDR3 sequences, approximately 13% were seen once, and the ten largest hold 30% to 35%. The sequencing input was blood. These receptors were collected from a woman between 40 and 55 years old with Graves' ophthalmopathy.

The table lists this clonotype with many counts. This rearrangement joins TRBV2 to TRBJ2-5, with 12 nucleotides matching TRBD1. This CDR3 comprises 16 residues. The V gene's germline CDR1 is SNHLY and CDR2 FYNNEI. With V trimmed by 5 bases and J by 5 bases, 9 bases remained unmatched. CDR3 DNA: TGTGCCAGCAGTCCCGGGACAGGGGGCGGGAAGGAGACCCAGTACTTC. The encoded protein is CASSPGTGGGKETQYF. The complete variable domain, with remaining parts taken from reference TRBV2 and TRBJ2-5, reads EPEVTQTPSHQVTQMGQEVILRCVPISNHLYFYWYRQILGQKVEFLVSFYNNEISEKSEIFDDQFSVERPDGSNFTLKIRSTKLEDSAMYFCASSPGTGGGKETQYFGPGTRLLVL.

This clonotype has ten or more counts. The chain carries TRBV2 and TRBJ2-7; 9 bases agree with TRBD2. The V gene's germline CDR1 is SNHLY and CDR2 FYNNEI. Trimming removed 6 bases from V and 1 base from J; junction bases left unmatched: 7. This CDR3 comprises 15 residues. In DNA form, the CDR3 reads TGTGCCAGCAGACGTGAGCGGGAGGCTTCCTACGAGCAGTACTTC. Translated, it gives CASRREREASYEQYF.

This clonotype was recorded many times. For the CDR3, the DNA is TGTGCCAGCAGCTTAGCTCGTAAATACAATGAGCAGTTCTTC. Translated: CASSLARKYNEQFF. The rearrangement links TRBV7-2 to TRBJ2-1; no definite D call. Germline CDR1 and CDR2: SGHTA and FQGNSA. The CDR3 is 14 residues long. Trimming pared 0 bases from V and 4 bases from J, leaving 7 bases between.

This clonotype appeared many times. The chain couples TRBV11-2 to TRBJ2-1; 7 bases agree with TRBD2. This CDR3 is built from 15 residues. V lost 7 bases and J lost 2; bases outside the gene matches: 8. The germline gives CDR1 SGHAT, CDR2 FQNNGV. The CDR3: CASIVRGGTYNEQFF. CDR3 sequence (DNA): TGTGCCAGCATCGTACGCGGGGGAACCTACAATGAGCAGTTCTTC.

This clonotype was seen repeatedly, ten times or more. This chain joins TRBV5-1 and TRBJ1-1; D unresolved. This CDR3 region has 13 residues. Germline values: CDR1 SGHRS, CDR2 YFSETQ. Trimming removed 1 base from V and 4 bases from J, with 8 bases in between. CDR3 nucleotides: TGCGCCAGCAGCTTGAAGGGCTCCACTGAAGCTTTCTTT. It specifies CASSLKGSTEAFF. Supplemented by reference TRBV5-1 and TRBJ1-1, the full variable domain reads KAGVTQTPRYLIKTRGQQVTLSCSPISGHRSVSWYQQTPGQGLQFLFEYFSETQRNKGNFPGRFSGRQFSNSRSEMNVSTLELGDSALYLCASSLKGSTEAFFGQGTRLTVV.

Many counts were recorded for this clonotype. This chain links TRBV7-2 with TRBJ2-3; TRBD1 aligns across 7 bases. Losses at the gene ends were 1 base for V and 4 bases for J; bases not matched to a gene: 5. This CDR3 has 15 amino acids. Germline V lookup: CDR1 SGHTA, CDR2 FQGNSA. Here the CDR3 reads CASSLESQGADTQYF. The CDR3 bases are TGTGCCAGCAGCTTAGAATCGCAGGGGGCAGATACGCAGTATTTT.

V and J are TRBV18 and TRBJ1-1, with a possible D match to TRBD1 (5 bases). The CDR3 covers 14 residues. Trimming removed 3 bases at V and 6 bases at J, with 14 bases between. Germline CDR1 and CDR2: KGHSH and LQKENI. The CDR3: CASSPNRAGPEAFF. CDR3 in DNA: TGTGCCAGCTCACCTAACCGGGCGGGGCCTGAAGCTTTCTTT.

This clonotype was seen a few times. The rearrangement joins TRBV20-1 to TRBJ1-1; D may be TRBD1 (5 bases). The CDR3 is 15 residues long. Germline V gene data show CDR1 as DFQATT and CDR2 as SNEGSKA (reference sequence). In DNA form, the CDR3 reads TGCCACCCCGGGGCCCAAGGAAACGAGAACACTGAAGCTTTCTTT. Its translation is CHPGAQGNENTEAFF.

This clonotype occurred a few times. The chain carries TRBV6-2 or TRBV6-3 and TRBJ2-1; TRBD1 aligns across 7 bases. The V and J ends lost 4 bases and 3 bases, in that order; junction bases with no gene match: 3. Germline V CDR1 and CDR2: MNHEY, SVGEGT. There are 14 residues in the CDR3. The CDR3 DNA reads as TGTGCCAGCAGTTGGGGACAGTACTACAATGAGCAGTTCTTC. Translated: CASSWGQYYNEQFF.

This chain links TRBV5-4 with TRBJ1-1; unclear D gene. Trimming took off 2 bases at V and 2 bases at J, with 7 bases between the two ends. The CDR3 sequence is 13 residues long. Germline V gene sequence: CDR1 SGHNT, CDR2 YYREEE (reference sequence). The CDR3 DNA sequence: TGTGCCAGCAGCTTTGGGGATAACACTGAAGCTTTCTTT. This gives the protein CASSFGDNTEAFF. The complete variable domain, with remaining parts taken from reference TRBV5-4 and TRBJ1-1, reads ETGVTQSPTHLIKTRGQQVTLRCSSQSGHNTVSWYQQALGQGPQFIFQYYREEENGRGNFPPRFSGLQFPNYSSELNVNALELDDSALYLCASSFGDNTEAFFGQGTRLTVV.

This clonotype was counted at least ten times. CDR3: CASSTTGTAYSNQPQHF. CDR3 coding DNA: TGTGCCAGTAGTACAACCGGGACGGCGTATAGCAATCAGCCCCAGCATTTT. The chain links TRBV19 to TRBJ1-5; D is possibly TRBD1 (5 bases). The ends were cut back, 4 bases at V and 0 bases at J, with 16 bases in the middle. Germline values: CDR1 LNHDA, CDR2 SQIVND (reference sequence). This CDR3 has 17 amino acids.

The gene calls are TRBV11-3 and TRBJ1-6; unclear D gene. Germline-derived CDR1 and CDR2 are SGHNT and YENEEA. Trimming removed 3 bases at V and 7 bases at J, with 10 bases between. The CDR3 runs 14 residues. The CDR3 DNA sequence: TGTGCCAGCAGCTTCATCCAGGAGAATTCACCCCTCCACTTT. Translating it yields CASSFIQENSPLHF.

This clonotype was counted at least ten times. This chain links TRBV11-2 with TRBJ1-2; D ambiguous. The CDR3 is 15 amino acids. Trimming removed 5 bases from V and 7 bases from J, with 20 bases in between. Per the germline V gene, CDR1 is SGHAT and CDR2 is FQNNGV. The CDR3 DNA follows: TGTGCCAGCAGCCCCGCCCGACGGCGCTACACTGGCTACACCTTC. This gives the protein CASSPARRRYTGYTF. Full variable domain (rest looked up from reference TRBV11-2 and TRBJ1-2): EAGVAQSPRYKIIEKRQSVAFWCNPISGHATLYWYQQILGQGPKLLIQFQNNGVVDDSQLPKDRFSAERLKGVDSTLKIQPAKLEDSAVYLCASSPARRRYTGYTFGSGTRLTVV.

This clonotype was seen many times. The V call is TRBV7-2, the J call TRBJ1-5; no reliable D call. Trimming removed 0 bases at V and 0 bases at J, with 6 bases between. Per germline, CDR1 SGHTA and CDR2 FQGNSA. The CDR3 covers 15 residues. CDR3 nucleotide sequence: TGTGCCAGCAGCTTAGCTCCGGCTAGCAATCAGCCCCAGCATTTT. Its translation is CASSLAPASNQPQHF. The full variable domain, rest sourced from reference TRBV7-2 and TRBJ1-5, is GAGVSQSPSNKVTEKGKDVELRCDPISGHTALYWYRQSLGQGLEFLIYFQGNSAPDKSGLPSDRFSAERTGGSVSTLTIQRTQQEDSAVYLCASSLAPASNQPQHFGDGTRLSIL.

This clonotype was counted ten times or more. V is TRBV28 and J is TRBJ1-2; D call uncertain. The CDR3 totals 10 residues. V lost 4 bases to trimming and J lost 4 bases, with 1 base between them. Germline V gene data show CDR1 as MDHEN and CDR2 as SYDVKM. The CDR3 DNA reads as TGTGCCAGCAGTTCCTATGGCTACACCTTC. Amino acids: CASSSYGYTF.

The J gene is TRBJ1-5, the V gene TRBV20-1; the D is unclear. CDR3 size: 15 residues. Trimming removed 6 bases at V and 0 bases at J, with 15 bases between. CDR1 and CDR2 (germline): DFQATT, SNEGSKA (reference sequence). CDR3 protein: CSAPTGTFSNQPQHF. Written as DNA, the CDR3 is TGCAGTGCCCCCACGGGAACCTTTAGCAATCAGCCCCAGCATTTT.

This clonotype was counted many times. The chain employs TRBV12-3 or TRBV12-4 and TRBJ2-2; D gene ambiguous. The V end lost 3 bases, the J end lost 4 bases, and 9 bases lay between the germline ends. This CDR3 has 14 amino acids. CDR3 amino acids: CASSFQGFTGELFF. DNA for the CDR3: TGTGCCAGCAGTTTTCAAGGTTTCACCGGGGAGCTGTTTTTT.

In its sample, this clonotype was seen a few times. The chain uses TRBV18 and TRBJ2-1, with 7 bases fitting TRBD2. The CDR3 is made up of 15 amino acids. CDR1 is KGHSH and CDR2 is LQKENI in the germline V gene. The junction had 6 bases not matched to a gene; V was cut back by 3 bases and J by 4 bases. For the CDR3, the DNA is TGTGCCAGCTCACCCAAGCGGGACCTATACAATGAGCAGTTCTTC. Protein sequence: CASSPKRDLYNEQFF.

Many counts were recorded for this clonotype. The CDR3 spells CASSPRQDNTEAFF. Here the CDR3 DNA reads TGTGCCAGCTCACCACGACAGGACAACACTGAAGCTTTCTTT. The rearrangement joins TRBV18 to TRBJ1-1; perhaps TRBD1 as D (6 bases). The CDR3 sequence is 14 residues long. Germline V gene sequence: CDR1 KGHSH, CDR2 LQKENI. The V end was cut by 1 base, the J end by 2 bases, with 8 bases between. The variable domain in full, with the rest retrieved from reference TRBV18 and TRBJ1-1, is NAGVMQNPRHLVRRRGQEARLRCSPMKGHSHVYWYRQLPEEGLKFMVYLQKENIIDESGMPKERFSAEFPKEGPSILRIQQVVRGDSAAYFCASSPRQDNTEAFFGQGTRLTVV.

Turning to this clonotype: An end of the junction does not agree with germline; a read error may underlie this. The V gene is TRBV19, the J gene TRBJ2-1; D perhaps matches TRBD1 (5 bases). CDR1 LNHDA and CDR2 SQIVND come from the germline V gene (reference sequence). This CDR3 comprises 14 residues. The CDR3, as DNA: TGTGCCAGTAGTATAGGCCAGGGATACAATGAGCGGTTCTTC. Translation gives CASSIGQGYNERFF. The variable domain in full, completed from reference TRBV19 and TRBJ2-1, reads DGGITQSPKYLFRKEGQNVTLSCEQNLNHDAMYWYRQDPGQGLRLIYYSQIVNDFQKGDIAEGYSVSREKKESFPLTVTSAQKNPTAFYLCASSIGQGYNERFFGPGTRLTVL.

This clonotype has a count of ten or more. The chain has TRBV7-2 and TRBJ1-1; tentative D call: TRBD1 (5 bases). The CDR3 has 17 residues. V was cut by 2 bases and J by 0 bases, with 16 bases left in between. Looked up from germline, CDR1 is SGHTA and CDR2 is FQGNSA. The CDR3: CASSLTGRKPMNTEAFF. The DNA of the CDR3 is TGTGCCAGCAGCTTAACGGGACGGAAACCCATGAACACTGAAGCTTTCTTT.

The J gene is TRBJ2-1, the V gene TRBV10-3, with 9 positions matching TRBD2. The germline CDR1 and CDR2 sequences are ENHRY and SYGVKD. The CDR3 length is 18 residues. The trim removed 6 bases at V and 7 bases at J, leaving 19 bases unmatched. CDR3 DNA sequence: TGTGCCATCAGCGACCCCGGTCCCGGCGGGAGGGCCGGTAATGAGCAGTTCTTC. Its translation: CAISDPGPGGRAGNEQFF.

This clonotype was detected ten times or more. J is TRBJ1-1 and V is TRBV15; no clear D gene. CDR3 length: 15 residues. The germline V gene has CDR1 LNHNV and CDR2 YYDKDF (reference sequence). With 4 bases removed from V and 0 bases from J, the gap between germline ends came to 12 bases. The CDR3 region has the DNA TGTGCCACCAGCAAGGACGGATTAATGAACACTGAAGCTTTCTTT. Its translation: CATSKDGLMNTEAFF.

This clonotype was seen at least ten times. The chain couples TRBV28 to TRBJ2-7, with no clear D. The CDR3 loop spans 12 amino acids. Trimming pared 6 bases from V and 0 bases from J, leaving 6 bases between. Germline CDR1 reads MDHEN; CDR2 reads SYDVKM. CDR3 region: CASSISSYEQYF. The DNA for the CDR3 is TGTGCCAGCAGCATTAGCTCCTACGAGCAGTACTTC.

In this sample, this clonotype turned up many times. The chain links TRBV6-1 to TRBJ2-3; D perhaps matches TRBD1 (5 bases). The CDR3 is made up of 15 amino acids. Trimming left V 6 bases short and J 1 base short, with 14 bases between. Per germline, CDR1 MNHNS and CDR2 SASEGT. CDR3 nucleotides: TGTGCCAGCAGCGAACAGGCTTACGGCACAGATACGCAGTATTTT. Amino acids: CASSEQAYGTDTQYF.

This clonotype was seen at least ten times. The chain uses TRBV2 and TRBJ2-1; D unclear. This CDR3 comprises 12 residues. The germline V and J ends were trimmed by 4 bases and 12 bases, with 13 bases remaining between them. The germline V gene encodes CDR1 SNHLY and CDR2 FYNNEI. CDR3 nucleotides: TGTGCCAGCAGTGCCAAAGGTTGGGTGCAGTTCTTC. As protein: CASSAKGWVQFF.